Presented here are 16 T cell receptor beta chains from one specimen sequenced in a study of T cells after yellow fever vaccination. TCRdb ran MiXCR on the 5' RACE reads and lists one entry per CDR3 protein. The sample has around 320,000 distinct CDR3 sequences; roughly 8.7% are singletons. The sample consisted of CD4+ T cells sorted from PBMCs, taken 5 days after the yellow fever booster vaccination. These receptors came from a man aged 18 to 29 who received the YFV17D yellow fever vaccine.

This clonotype has just a few counts. The chain employs TRBV12-5 and TRBJ2-5, with D perhaps assigned TRBD1 or TRBD2 (6 bases each). Germline V gene data show CDR1 as LGHNT and CDR2 as FRNRAP. The CDR3 is 14 amino acids. V was trimmed by 7 bases and J by 4 bases, leaving 16 bases between them. CDR3 sequence reads: CASAGAVLIETQYF. CDR3 nucleotide sequence: TGTGCTAGTGCGGGGGCCGTGTTGATAGAGACCCAGTACTTC.

This clonotype was observed many times. The rearrangement uses TRBV5-1 and TRBJ1-4; D is unclear. Germline CDR1 is SGHRS and CDR2 is YFSETQ. V was cut by 0 bases and J by 8 bases, with 14 bases left in between. This CDR3 is 15 amino acids long. The CDR3 loop reads CASSLGLGEGEKLFF. Written as DNA, the CDR3 is TGCGCCAGCAGCTTGGGACTAGGAGAGGGAGAAAAACTGTTTTTT.

The chain couples TRBV7-2 to TRBJ2-1; 7 positions agree with TRBD2. The length of the CDR3 is 14 residues. V was pared by 3 bases and J by 7 bases, with 6 bases of the junction left unmatched. The germline CDR1 and CDR2 sequences are SGHTA and FQGNSA. The CDR3 coding sequence is TGTGCCAGCAGCTTTCCCGGGACTAAAAATGAGCAGTTCTTC. It yields the protein CASSFPGTKNEQFF.

The genes are TRBV23-1 and TRBJ1-1; D not resolved. TRBV23-1 is placed among ORFs of uncertain function. Trimming removed 4 bases from V and 0 bases from J, with 21 bases in between. The CDR3 is made up of 18 amino acids. In DNA form, the CDR3 reads TGCGCCAGCAGTCCCTCCTTGGCGACGGACCCGATGAACACTGAAGCTTTCTTT. Translating it yields CASSPSLATDPMNTEAFF.

V gene TRBV6-1 combines with J gene TRBJ1-1; weak D call: TRBD1 (5 bases). The germline gives CDR1 MNHNS, CDR2 SASEGT. V shed 6 bases and J shed 7 bases, with 21 bases lying between them. The CDR3 consists of 15 residues. The CDR3 region is CASRRDWTDSLEAFF. The CDR3 DNA is TGTGCCAGCAGGAGGGACTGGACTGACAGTCTTGAAGCTTTCTTT.

This clonotype was picked up a small number of times. V gene TRBV7-6 combines with J gene TRBJ2-1; no firm D call. Germline V gene sequence: CDR1 SGHVS, CDR2 FNYEAQ. The CDR3 is 13 residues long. V lost 7 bases to trimming and J lost 10 bases, with 17 bases between them. CDR3 nucleotides: TGTGCCAGCATCCTGGACGTCGGCAGGGAGCAGTTCTTC. As protein: CASILDVGREQFF.

This clonotype came up many times. The chain combines TRBV4-1 with TRBJ1-4; D is undetermined. The V gene's germline CDR1 is MGHRA and CDR2 YSYEKL. V lost 2 bases to trimming and J lost 10 bases, with 11 bases between them. The CDR3 covers 13 residues. CDR3 nucleotides: TGCGCCAGCAGCCAAATAGTTCGGGGAAAACTGTTTTTT. It codes for CASSQIVRGKLFF.

CDR3 nucleotide sequence: TGCAGTGCTAGAGATTCCGGGGTCTACTACACCTTC. It encodes CSARDSGVYYTF. The V call is TRBV20-1, the J call TRBJ1-2; D unresolved. The CDR3 loop spans 12 amino acids. Germline assignment: CDR1 DFQATT and CDR2 SNEGSKA (reference sequence). The germline V and J ends were trimmed by 0 bases and 10 bases, with 12 bases remaining between them.

This clonotype was observed many times. The rearrangement uses TRBV5-8 and TRBJ1-5; TRBD1 is a possible D gene (5 bases). The CDR3 has 16 residues. Germline V lookup: CDR1 SGHTS, CDR2 YDEGEE. Trimming shortened V by 0 bases and J by 4 bases, and 14 bases separated the two germline ends. The CDR3: CASSLVGRGKNQPQHF. The CDR3 nucleotides are TGTGCCAGCAGCTTGGTTGGCCGGGGGAAGAATCAGCCCCAGCATTTT.

The table lists this clonotype with a few counts. V is TRBV5-5 and J is TRBJ2-7, with D uncertain. V gave up 0 bases and J gave up 3 bases, with 4 bases separating them. The CDR3 covers 12 residues. Germline V gene data show CDR1 as SGHKS and CDR2 as YYEKEE (reference sequence). The CDR3, as DNA: TGTGCCAGCAGCTTGGGGATCTACGAGCAGTACTTC. As protein: CASSLGIYEQYF. Drawing the rest from reference TRBV5-5 and TRBJ2-7, the complete variable domain is DAGVTQSPTHLIKTRGQQVTLRCSPISGHKSVSWYQQVLGQGPQFIFQYYEKEERGRGNFPDRFSARQFPNYSSELNVNALLLGDSALYLCASSLGIYEQYFGPGTRLTVT.

This clonotype was seen ten or more times. The chain uses TRBV18 and TRBJ1-1, with D perhaps matching TRBD1 (6 bases). V was shortened by 8 bases and J by 2 bases, with 12 bases between the two germline ends. The length of the CDR3 is 13 residues. Looked up from germline, CDR1 is KGHSH and CDR2 is LQKENI. CDR3 sequence (DNA): TGTGCCAGCAGCCCAGGGGTTAACACTGAAGCTTTCTTT. It codes for CASSPGVNTEAFF.

The rearrangement links TRBV6-5 to TRBJ2-7; D gene uncertain. From germline, CDR1 is MNHEY and CDR2 SVGAGI. V was cut by 0 bases and J by 1 base, with 10 bases left in between. The length of the CDR3 is 15 residues. The CDR3 here is CASSYSSSGSYEQYV. DNA of the CDR3: TGTGCCAGCAGTTACTCATCCTCCGGGTCCTACGAGCAGTACGTC.

Concerning this clonotype: One end of the junction is discordant with germline, which a read error may explain. This rearrangement joins TRBV7-7 to TRBJ2-3, with a possible D match to TRBD2 (6 bases). The CDR3 is 19 residues long. CDR1 and CDR2 (germline): SSHAT, FNYEAQ (reference sequence). CDR3 region: CASSLPTVKTSPDTDTQYF. DNA of the CDR3: TGTGCTAGCAGCTTACCAACGGTCAAAACTAGCCCTGACACAGATACGCAGTATTTT.

The chain couples TRBV27 to TRBJ1-2, with 9 nucleotides matching TRBD1. J gave up 5 bases and V 5 bases, and 9 bases lay outside the gene matches. Germline CDR1 reads MNHEY; CDR2 reads SMNVEV (reference sequence). The CDR3 is 15 amino acids. Written as DNA, the CDR3 is TGTGCCAGCAGTGGGACAGGGTGGTTAGATTATGGCTACACCTTC. Its translation is CASSGTGWLDYGYTF.

The table lists this clonotype with many counts. V gene TRBV5-1 combines with J gene TRBJ2-7; 9 nucleotides agree with TRBD2. J gave up 7 bases and V 3 bases, and 11 bases lay outside the gene matches. The CDR3 loop spans 15 amino acids. CDR1 is SGHRS and CDR2 is YFSETQ in the germline V gene. The DNA for the CDR3 is TGCGCCAGCAGCTCACTAGCGGGCCCTGGGGGAGAGCAGTACGTC. Protein product: CASSSLAGPGGEQYV.

In this sample, this clonotype turned up a few times. This rearrangement joins TRBV4-1 to TRBJ2-1, with TRBD1 as a possible D gene (5 bases). This CDR3 spans 16 amino acids. The V gene lost 1 base and the J gene lost 0 bases, with 10 bases spanning the gap. CDR1 and CDR2 from the germline V gene are MGHRA and YSYEKL. DNA of the CDR3: TGCGCCAGCAGCCAAGGGCGACAGAGCTCCTACAATGAGCAGTTCTTC. Protein: CASSQGRQSSYNEQFF.